This TCR beta chain was documented in a study of shared clonotypes between healthy human individuals (dated by TCRdb to the early 2020s). At the level of the whole study: The cohort comprised two women and three men aged 18 to 49 years. To estimate repertoire size and how much clonotypes are shared between individuals, the study performed deep sequencing of blood TCR repertoires from 4 to 6 healthy adults. To increase sequencing depth and limit assay-specific biases, TCR repertoire library preparation and sequencing were carried out by different laboratories using diverse techniques. Between about 0.8 and 9 billion PBMCs per donor were obtained by leukapheresis. The study at large found these results: The small number of donors limited the genetic and exposure-history diversity represented. Sampling was limited to blood, and TCR repertoires in tissue likely differ from TCR repertoires in blood. Pairwise subsampling indicated that sequencing depth was expected to affect the degree of clonotype sharing among donors.

TCR CDR3 regions were amplified from genomic DNA by multiplex PCR using the deep immunoSEQ assay. Extracted genomic DNA from each cell subset was distributed evenly across all wells of several immunoSEQ 96-well plates, and each plate was treated as a replicate. For unsorted PBMC, each replicate PCR was loaded with about 280 ng genomic DNA, equivalent to tens of thousands of T cell genomes. Ten immunoSEQ deep assay plates were used to sequence unsorted PBMC genomic DNA. Purified libraries were measured with a Qubit 3.0 fluorometer, size-checked on a Bioanalyzer 2100, and measured again with the KAPA Library Quantification kit. A separate single-read 150-cycle Illumina NextSeq 550 flow cell was used to sequence each immunoSEQ 96-well plate. The published analysis was carried out like this. Because only junctional sequences without quality scores were contained in the immunoSEQ output, filtering matching that applied to full-length reads could not be performed. Sequences were annotated with PyIR, a Python wrapper for IgBLAST v1.9, using IMGT germline references to assign V/J genes and CDR3. Reads with weak V/J assignments (E-value above 1e-6), missing CDR3, stop codons, out-of-frame junctions, or ambiguous translated residues were removed. V3J clonotypes were defined as sequences sharing an identical inferred V gene, J gene, and CDR3 amino acid sequence. Percentage overlap between repertoires was calculated by dividing the number of shared unique clonotypes by the size of the smaller repertoire. Richness of each repertoire was evaluated using RTK rarefaction, the Chao1 estimator, and Recon v2.1 estimates of unobserved clonotypes. TCRdb provides this immuneACCESS table in a form limited to in-frame rearrangements. Some clones are lacking; in checked studies, under half of them reflect an unresolved V gene, and why the rest are absent is not known. V, J and clone size derive from that table, while D and trimming were established from the DNA sequence. The sample data list around 440,000 clones, and around 77% of these were observed just once. 12% of the sample lies in the top ten.

For CDR1 and CDR2, the germline V gene (reference sequence) lists GTSNPN and SVGIG. Spanning cysteine to phenylalanine, the CDR3 consists of 13 amino acids. Left in the record is the CDR3 DNA by itself, 39 bases read in frame from the first base. The junction shows trimming of 8 bases on V and 10 bases on J, and the gene matches do not reach 7 bases of it. As regards this clone: What this receptor recognizes is not known. No qualities accompany the bases; no much larger clone lies one base away.

Healthy HIV-negative adults with no recently reported acute infections or vaccinations were included as donors. Every donor was a Caucasian adult living in Nashville, Tennessee, USA. For unsorted samples, approximately 89 million PBMCs were counted, and genomic DNA was extracted using the QIAamp DNA Blood Mini kit. Blood was collected by leukapheresis, and PBMCs were isolated by Ficoll-Histopaque density gradient centrifugation and then cryopreserved in liquid nitrogen vapor phase. The sequencing sample was made of PBMCs. The receptor was derived from a woman aged 40 to 50 in good health. Some clones in this sample may be carry-over from other donors' samples. Recombination linked TRBV30 to TRBJ2-1, and TRBD2 aligns with 14 junction nucleotides. The sequence in DNA is TGTGCCGGGGGGACTAGCGGGAGAGGGGAGCAGTTCTTC. Protein translation: CAGGTSGRGEQFF.